This T cell receptor beta chain was observed in a study of tumor and adjacent non-tumor tissue in lung cancer. RNA was extracted from bulk tissue without any cell sorting. Distant lung tissue was collected more than 3 cm away from the tumor edge. This clonotype was counted between two and nine times. Germline values: CDR1 SGHAT, CDR2 FQNNGV. The V and J ends lost 5 bases and 4 bases respectively, with 17 bases between them. The CDR3 spans 15 residues. A modified ARM-PCR protocol with three rounds of nested PCR amplified TCRbeta. TCRdb ran MiXCR on the multiplex PCR reads and lists one entry per CDR3 protein. Of around 39,000 distinct CDR3 sequences listed, roughly 60% are singletons.

Input material: distant non-tumor lung tissue. The chain joins TRBV11-2 to TRBJ1-1; D possibly corresponds to TRBD1 (5 bases). The receptor's source is a man in his fifties or sixties with non-small cell lung cancer. CDR3 nucleotides: TGTGCCAGCAGCCCGGCGTTGGGGGGGAGCACTGAAGCTTTCTTT. Amino acids: CASSPALGGSTEAFF.